This T cell receptor (beta chain) was recovered during a study of blood T cell repertoires in COVID-19. In the original processing: Using reference gene primer amplification, nucleated cell counts were estimated. Measured with immunoSEQ multiplex PCR; TCRdb has only the in-frame clones, and not every one. That table furnishes V, J and clone size, whereas the DNA furnished D and trimming. The sample carries some 120,000 clones, around 83% recorded once. CDR3 length equals 15 residues. Trimming left V 3 bases short and J 0 bases short, with 9 bases between. Germline V gene sequence: CDR1 SEHNR, CDR2 FQNEAQ (reference sequence).

This rearrangement joins TRBV7-9 to TRBJ2-1, with no clear D. Sequencing was done on a sample of peripheral blood. The TCR was taken from a man aged 40-49 years with acute or convalescent COVID-19. The DNA for the CDR3 is TGTGCCAGCAGCTTCCTGGGCCGCTCCTACAATGAGCAGTTCTTC. This gives the protein CASSFLGRSYNEQFF.